Described below is a single TCR beta chain sequence and its context. This sample was taken from a study of blood T cell repertoires in COVID-19. Data came from immunoSEQ multiplex PCR; TCRdb stores just in-frame clones and leaves some out. The table lists fewer than 200,000 clones, 88% of them singletons. The V end was cut by 7 bases, the J end by 6 bases, with 21 bases between. The CDR3 length is 15 residues. Germline assignment: CDR1 MNHEY and CDR2 SMNVEV (reference sequence). The J gene is TRBJ1-2, the V gene TRBV27, with TRBD1 as a possible D gene (5 bases). The TCR was taken from a woman between 18 and 30 years old who had recovered from COVID-19. Sequencing input: PBMCs or T cells enriched from blood (not recorded which). CDR3 sequence: CASNPGREGGDGYTF. The CDR3 DNA reads TGTGCCAGCAACCCGGGACGGGAGGGAGGGGATGGCTACACCTTC.